This paragraph covers one T cell receptor (beta chain) sequence. Using CD45RO/CCR7/CD25/CD127/CD95/CD27, CD4+ naive, central memory, regulatory and stem cell-like memory cells were sorted. Each sorted population was over 95% pure. Of the isolated RNA, all was reverse transcribed, and so the sequenced material was expressed TCRB transcripts. Approximately 3.5 million reads was the average for naive, central memory and regulatory T cell samples. Measured with immunoSEQ multiplex PCR; TCRdb has only the in-frame clones, and not every one. The repertoire holds roughly 40,000 clones, over 45% seen once, with 0.72% in the top ten. These data come from a study of beta chain features in type 1 diabetes. The V and J ends lost 3 bases and 1 base, in that order; junction bases with no gene match: 12. The CDR3 is made up of 18 amino acids. Germline values: CDR1 KGHSH, CDR2 LQKENI.

The sequenced material came from central memory CD4+ T cells from blood. The genes are TRBV18 and TRBJ2-5; 9 bases fit TRBD1. This TCR was recovered from a woman in her late teens or twenties in good health. The CDR3 DNA is TGTGCCAGCTCACCCTCACAGGGGGCGCGGGAAGTCCAAGAGACCCAGTACTTC. Protein: CASSPSQGAREVQETQYF.